The rows below give T cell receptor beta chains drawn from one sample of a study of blood T cell repertoires in COVID-19. The assay was immunoSEQ multiplex PCR, and TCRdb's table has in-frame clones only and misses some. The repertoire includes hundreds of thousands of clones, about 90% of them detected once, and 10% sits in the top ten. What was sequenced was peripheral blood. All receptors come from a woman in her 70s with COVID-19, enrolled during active disease. The CDR3 runs from the conserved cysteine through the conserved F or W. The D gene is left open where the match is weak. The size of a clone is reported for some rows only, either as once, few or many, or as a class for expanded clones.

TRBD2 TRBJ2-7 TRBV27 NA CASKLAGGPYEQYF TGTGCCAGCAAACTAGCGGGAGGTCCCTACGAGCAGTACTTC
NA TRBJ2-3 TRBV18 NA CASSPGPSTDTQYF TGTGCCAGCTCACCAGGGCCGAGCACAGATACGCAGTATTTT
NA TRBJ2-7 TRBV10-3 NA CAIRTHQGSYEQYF TGTGCCATCAGAACCCATCAGGGATCCTACGAGCAGTACTTC
TRBD1 TRBJ1-4 TRBV5-1 NA CASSAGDRGKDEKLFF TGCGCCAGCAGCGCAGGGGACAGGGGAAAAGACGAAAAACTGTTTTTT
TRBD2 TRBJ2-2 TRBV2 NA CASSSSGANTGELFF TGTGCCAGCTCCTCGAGCGGGGCGAACACCGGGGAGCTGTTTTTT
NA TRBJ2-5 TRBV9 NA CASSDEILAETQYF TGTGCCAGCAGTGACGAAATCTTAGCGGAGACCCAGTACTTC
TRBD2 TRBJ2-7 TRBV4-3 NA CASSHPGLAGEREQYF TGCGCCAGCAGCCACCCGGGACTAGCGGGAGAAAGGGAGCAGTACTTC
TRBD1 TRBJ2-7 TRBV6-6 NA CASRRGQGYEQYF TGTGCCAGCAGGAGAGGACAGGGCTACGAGCAGTACTTC
NA TRBJ1-2 TRBV2 NA CASSDVDSFGDDYGYTF TGTGCCAGCAGTGACGTGGACAGTTTCGGGGACGACTATGGCTACACCTTC
TRBD2 TRBJ2-1 TRBV10-3 NA CAIGSSGAISSYNEQFF TGTGCCATCGGTAGTAGCGGGGCCATTAGCTCCTACAATGAGCAGTTCTTC
NA TRBJ1-5 TRBV19 NA CASKKDSMRENQPQHF TGTGCCAGTAAAAAAGACAGTATGAGAGAGAATCAGCCCCAGCATTTT
NA TRBJ1-3 TRBV28 NA CASSLYRDSGNTIYF TGTGCCAGCAGTTTATACAGGGACTCTGGAAACACCATATATTTT
NA TRBJ1-1 TRBV28 NA CASREQARENTEAFF TGTGCCAGCAGAGAACAGGCCAGGGAAAATACTGAAGCTTTCTTT
TRBD2 TRBJ2-5 TRBV28 NA CASSPTGGRTETQYF TGTGCCAGCAGTCCCACGGGGGGTAGGACAGAGACCCAGTACTTC
NA TRBJ2-3 TRBV2 NA CASSVEGRHDTQYF TGTGCCAGCAGTGTGGAGGGTCGGCACGATACGCAGTATTTT
NA TRBJ2-3 TRBV2 once CASRQYTSTDTQYF TGTGCCAGCAGGCAATATACTAGCACAGATACGCAGTATTTT
NA TRBJ2-7 TRBV10-3 few CAISEGGMTYEQYF TGTGCCATCAGTGAGGGGGGGATGACCTACGAGCAGTACTTC
TRBD1 TRBJ1-2 TRBV7-3 NA CASSLNGIRQGARFPYGYTF TGTGCCAGCAGCTTAAATGGGATTAGACAGGGGGCGCGATTTCCCTATGGCTACACCTTC
TRBD2 TRBJ2-6 TRBV29-1 NA CSAELAGSGANVLTF TGCAGCGCGGAGTTAGCGGGCTCTGGGGCCAACGTCCTGACTTTC
NA TRBJ1-2 TRBV3-1/TRBV3-2 NA CASSQTASSGYTF TGTGCCAGCAGCCAGACTGCTTCAAGTGGCTACACCTTC
NA TRBJ2-7 TRBV30 NA CAWSVLVSLGQYF TGTGCCTGGAGTGTATTAGTCTCGCTTGGGCAGTACTTC
NA TRBJ1-2 TRBV5-6 once CASSLGQLIGGVSYGYTF TGTGCCAGCAGCTTGGGACAACTTATCGGGGGGGTTAGCTATGGCTACACCTTC
NA TRBJ2-4 TRBV3-1/TRBV3-2 NA CASSQEVASDSVDIQYF TGTGCCAGCAGCCAAGAGGTGGCTAGCGATAGTGTGGACATTCAGTACTTC
NA TRBJ1-2 TRBV3-1/TRBV3-2 NA CASSQDNSGRGKYGYTF TGTGCCAGCAGCCAAGACAATTCCGGACGGGGGAAGTATGGCTACACCTTC
NA TRBJ1-5 TRBV11-3 NA CAPRGSNQPQHF TGTGCCCCCAGGGGCTCCAATCAGCCCCAGCATTTT
TRBD1 TRBJ2-7 TRBV7-2 NA CASSFTGTGDYEQYF TGTGCCAGCAGCTTTACCGGGACAGGAGACTACGAGCAGTACTTC
TRBD1 TRBJ1-5 TRBV19 NA CATTTGFNQPQHF TGTGCCACCACGACAGGGTTCAATCAGCCCCAGCATTTT
TRBD2 TRBJ2-1 TRBV5-4 NA CASSLGIGLANNEQFF TGTGCCAGCAGCTTGGGGATCGGACTAGCCAACAATGAGCAGTTCTTC
TRBD2 TRBJ2-1 TRBV7-8 NA CASSLAFKTSGHNEQFF TGTGCCAGCAGCTTAGCTTTTAAGACTAGCGGTCACAATGAGCAGTTCTTC
NA TRBJ1-4 TRBV4-1 NA CASSQLQGTTNEKLFF TGCGCCAGCAGCCAATTACAGGGAACAACTAATGAAAAACTGTTTTTT
TRBD2 TRBJ2-5 TRBV6-2/TRBV6-3 NA CASSKAPGTRKSQYF TGTGCCAGCAGCAAGGCCCCCGGGACTAGAAAGAGCCAGTACTTC
NA TRBJ2-7 TRBV27 NA CASSSLVDRTPRYEQYF TGTGCCAGCAGTTCCCTAGTTGACAGAACCCCTAGGTACGAGCAGTACTTC
NA TRBJ1-5 TRBV19 few CASSVLRNQPQHF TGTGCCAGTAGTGTTCTGAGGAATCAGCCCCAGCATTTT
TRBD1 TRBJ2-7 TRBV24-1 NA CATSDFRTGAEEQYF TGTGCCACCAGTGATTTCCGGACAGGGGCTGAAGAGCAGTACTTC
TRBD1 TRBJ1-2 TRBV30 NA CAWSVGQGLGYTF TGTGCCTGGAGTGTGGGACAGGGGTTAGGCTACACCTTC
TRBD1 TRBJ2-7 TRBV6-1 NA CASSEAPGQHYEQYF TGTGCCAGCAGTGAAGCCCCGGGACAGCACTACGAGCAGTACTTC
NA TRBJ1-6 TRBV5-5 NA CASSWSQRGSPLHF TGTGCCAGCAGCTGGTCCCAGCGAGGTTCACCCCTCCACTTT
TRBD1 TRBJ2-7 TRBV5-1 once CASSYGTGGYEQYF TGCGCCAGCAGCTACGGGACAGGGGGTTACGAGCAGTACTTC
TRBD1 TRBJ2-5 TRBV28 NA CASGPTGGMETQYF TGTGCCAGCGGGCCGACAGGGGGTATGGAGACCCAGTACTTC
NA TRBJ1-5 TRBV30 NA CAWSSDRNQPQHF TGTGCCTGGAGTAGTGACAGGAATCAGCCCCAGCATTTT
TRBD2 TRBJ2-1 TRBV9 NA CASSVVGVREYEQFF TGTGCCAGCAGCGTAGTTGGTGTGCGGGAGTATGAGCAGTTCTTC
NA TRBJ1-4 TRBV15 NA CATSRRQVWEKLFF TGTGCCACCAGCAGGAGACAGGTGTGGGAAAAACTGTTTTTT
NA TRBJ2-3 TRBV7-3 NA CASSDLPGGPDTQYF TGTGCCAGCAGCGACCTCCCAGGGGGGCCGGATACGCAGTATTTT
NA TRBJ1-6 TRBV4-3 NA CASSQRRRYSPLHF TGCGCCAGCAGCCAACGCAGGCGTTATTCACCCCTCCACTTT
NA TRBJ1-2 TRBV19 NA CASSPQMNNYGYTF TGTGCCAGTAGTCCCCAGATGAATAACTATGGCTACACCTTC
NA TRBJ1-1 TRBV27 NA CASSLSRGGTEAFF TGTGCCAGCAGTTTAAGCAGGGGCGGCACTGAAGCTTTCTTT
NA TRBJ2-5 TRBV5-1 NA CASSSQGETQYF TGCGCCAGCAGCTCCCAGGGAGAGACCCAGTACTTC
NA TRBJ1-5 TRBV4-1 NA CASSQDRGGTTFGQPQHF TGCGCCAGCAGCCAAGATCGCGGGGGGACCACCTTCGGTCAGCCCCAGCATTTT
TRBD1 TRBJ2-7 TRBV12-3/TRBV12-4 NA CASKRTGGHEQYF TGTGCCAGCAAACGGACAGGGGGCCACGAGCAGTACTTC
TRBD1 TRBJ1-6 TRBV2 NA CASSGDSPNSPLHF TGTGCCAGCAGTGGGGACAGTCCAAATTCACCCCTCCACTTT
NA TRBJ1-1 TRBV25-1 NA CASSPWGGNTEAFF TGTGCCAGCAGTCCTTGGGGGGGGAACACTGAAGCTTTCTTT
TRBD1 TRBJ2-7 TRBV5-1 NA CASSNGQGLYEQYF TGCGCCAGCAGCAACGGACAGGGGTTGTACGAGCAGTACTTC
TRBD1 TRBJ1-2 TRBV7-2 few CASSLRVGTDGYTF TGTGCCAGCAGCTTACGAGTTGGGACAGATGGCTACACCTTC
NA TRBJ1-2 TRBV28 NA CASERNGYGYTF TGTGCCAGCGAGCGGAACGGCTATGGCTACACCTTC
NA TRBJ2-2 TRBV11-1 NA CASSPTAFKGTGELFF TGTGCCAGCAGCCCGACAGCCTTTAAGGGCACCGGGGAGCTGTTTTTT